The 24 T cell receptor beta chains below all came from one sample that was sequenced in a study of cytomegalovirus exposure and HLA in healthy donors. PCR used 60 Vbeta primers and 13 Jbeta primers. Sequencing was performed with immunoSEQ multiplex PCR; in TCRdb, only in-frame clones are kept and a portion is missing. This repertoire comprises about 31,000 clones; its ten largest clones make up around 4.5%. Input material: PBMCs. The origin of the receptors is a female donor in good health and CMV-seronegative.

This rearrangement joins TRBV28 to TRBJ1-1, with 7 bases that match TRBD1. The CDR3 is made up of 14 amino acids. Germline-derived CDR1 and CDR2 are MDHEN and SYDVKM. Losses at the gene ends were 7 bases for V and 4 bases for J; bases not matched to a gene: 9. The CDR3 DNA reads as TGTGCCAGCATCCTAGACAGGGTAGGCACTGAAGCTTTCTTT. Protein sequence: CASILDRVGTEAFF.

The gene calls are TRBV15 and TRBJ2-1; 9 bases match TRBD1. Germline lookup yields CDR1 LNHNV and CDR2 YYDKDF (reference sequence). V shed 0 bases and J 7 bases; nucleotides not matched to a gene: 7. The CDR3 length is 16 residues. CDR3 sequence: CATSRDARTGVNEQFF. The CDR3 DNA follows: TGTGCCACCAGCAGAGACGCCCGGACAGGGGTGAATGAGCAGTTCTTC.

The chain recombines TRBV28 with TRBJ1-6; possibly TRBD1 for D (6 bases). V was shortened by 3 bases and J by 5 bases, with 8 bases between the two germline ends. CDR3 size: 14 residues. CDR1 is MDHEN, CDR2 SYDVKM, per germline. DNA of the CDR3: TGTGCCAGCAGTTTCTACAGGGATAATTCACCCCTCCACTTT. It translates to CASSFYRDNSPLHF.

This chain connects TRBV5-5 to TRBJ1-2, with TRBD1 identical over 9 bases. Germline CDR1 is SGHKS and CDR2 is YYEKEE (reference sequence). Losses at the gene ends were 2 bases for V and 0 bases for J; bases not matched to a gene: 5. The CDR3 loop spans 16 amino acids. The CDR3 DNA follows: TGTGCCAGCAGCTTTCCGGGACAGGGACCTAACTATGGCTACACCTTC. Protein: CASSFPGQGPNYGYTF.

V gene TRBV6-5 combines with J gene TRBJ2-7; a possible D gene is TRBD1 (6 bases). This CDR3 has 15 amino acids. The germline gives CDR1 MNHEY, CDR2 SVGAGI. V lost 1 base, J lost 2 bases, and 12 bases lay in between. In DNA, the CDR3 is TGTGCCAGCAGTTACTACAGGGTTGCCACCTACGAGCAGTACTTC. This codes for CASSYYRVATYEQYF.

The V gene is TRBV29-1, the J gene TRBJ2-1; 7 bases are shared with TRBD2. Trimming at V came to 6 bases and at J to 6 bases, leaving 5 bases not matched to a gene. In germline, CDR1 is SQVTM, CDR2 ANQGSEA. The CDR3 sequence is 12 residues long. This chain's CDR3 is CSVGIAGNEQFF. The DNA of the CDR3 is TGCAGCGTCGGGATAGCGGGCAATGAGCAGTTCTTC.

The chain couples TRBV7-2 to TRBJ2-3, with 10 nucleotides matching TRBD2. Germline CDR1 SGHTA, CDR2 FQGNSA. Unmatched junction bases numbered 7, after V lost 4 bases and J lost 6 bases. The CDR3 has 15 amino acids. Written as DNA, the CDR3 is TGTGCCAGCAGCTCAGCGGGGGGGCCGTGGGATACGCAGTATTTT. The encoded protein is CASSSAGGPWDTQYF. Variable domain in full (rest from reference TRBV7-2 and TRBJ2-3): GAGVSQSPSNKVTEKGKDVELRCDPISGHTALYWYRQSLGQGLEFLIYFQGNSAPDKSGLPSDRFSAERTGGSVSTLTIQRTQQEDSAVYLCASSSAGGPWDTQYFGPGTRLTVL.

The chain combines TRBV4-1 with TRBJ2-1; D might be TRBD2 (5 bases). Germline CDR1 reads MGHRA; CDR2 reads YSYEKL. V lost 1 base to trimming and J lost 6 bases, with 22 bases between them. There are 18 residues in the CDR3. CDR3 sequence (DNA): TGCGCCAGCAGCCAAGTTCCGGGATCTCAAGCTCGTCTCAATGAGCAGTTCTTC. Translated, it gives CASSQVPGSQARLNEQFF.

About this clone: This sample includes further DNA sequences coding for the same CDR3. The V call is TRBV9, the J call TRBJ2-1, with 9 positions matching TRBD1. Germline V gene sequence: CDR1 SGDLS, CDR2 YYNGEE. The CDR3 is 16 amino acids. V was pared by 3 bases and J by 2 bases, with 6 bases of the junction left unmatched. CDR3 coding DNA: TGTGCCAGCAGCGGGCCGGGGGACAGGGCCTACAATGAGCAGTTCTTC. The encoded protein is CASSGPGDRAYNEQFF.

The chain combines TRBV7-8 with TRBJ1-5, with 9 bases matching TRBD1. The ends lost 4 bases at V and 3 bases at J; junction bases unmatched: 7. Germline CDR1 and CDR2: SGHVS and FQNEAQ. The CDR3 runs 16 residues. DNA of the CDR3: TGTGCCAGCAGCTCCCGGGACAGGGTGCACAATCAGCCCCAGCATTTT. Its translation: CASSSRDRVHNQPQHF.

The chain employs TRBV7-9 and TRBJ2-1; D perhaps matches TRBD1 (5 bases). Trimming removed 4 bases from V and 6 bases from J, with 7 bases in between. The CDR3 is 12 amino acids. CDR1 and CDR2 from the germline V gene are SEHNR and FQNEAQ (reference sequence). Here the CDR3 reads CASSSDINEQFF. As DNA, the CDR3 is TGTGCCAGCAGCTCGGACATCAATGAGCAGTTCTTC.

The chain joins TRBV19 to TRBJ1-2; TRBD1 is a possible D gene (5 bases). Germline V CDR1 and CDR2: LNHDA, SQIVND (reference sequence). Trimming took off 3 bases at V and 3 bases at J, with 11 bases between the two ends. The CDR3 consists of 14 residues. The chain's CDR3 is CASSITRGDYGYTF. The CDR3 coding sequence is TGTGCCAGTAGTATTACCCGGGGGGACTATGGCTACACCTTC.

The chain has TRBV5-1 and TRBJ2-5; weak D call: TRBD2 (6 bases). CDR1 SGHRS and CDR2 YFSETQ come from the germline V gene. The CDR3 has 13 residues. Trimming took 4 bases from V and 1 from J, leaving 8 bases between them. The CDR3 DNA sequence: TGCGCCAGCAGCCCCGGGGGCCAAGAGACCCAGTACTTC. Translated: CASSPGGQETQYF.

The CDR3 coding sequence is TGCGCCAGCAGTTTCCAGGGGGTGAACACTGAAGCTTTCTTT. Translation: CASSFQGVNTEAFF. The chain employs TRBV4-3 and TRBJ1-1; 7 nucleotides match TRBD1. The V gene's germline CDR1 is LGHNA and CDR2 YSLEER. CDR3 length: 14 residues. The ends lost 6 bases at V and 0 bases at J; junction bases unmatched: 4.

This chain connects TRBV18 to TRBJ2-3, with 8 bases fitting TRBD2. This CDR3 comprises 16 residues. CDR1 and CDR2 (germline): KGHSH, LQKENI. Unmatched junction bases numbered 12, after V lost 4 bases and J lost 6 bases. Here the CDR3 DNA reads TGTGCCAGCTCACTTCTAGCGGGCCAACCTGGGGATACGCAGTATTTT. Residues: CASSLLAGQPGDTQYF.

The chain joins TRBV7-6 to TRBJ2-3; D is perhaps TRBD1 (5 bases). Trimming shortened V by 5 bases and J by 1 base, and 10 bases separated the two germline ends. Germline loops: CDR1 SGHVS, CDR2 FNYEAQ. CDR3 length: 14 amino acids. The CDR3 nucleotides are TGTGCCAGCAGCCTCGACAGCCGCACAGATACGCAGTATTTT. As protein: CASSLDSRTDTQYF.

This sequence joins TRBV4-3 and TRBJ1-4; D ambiguous. The V end lost 1 base, the J end lost 5 bases, and 14 bases lay between the germline ends. Germline V gene data show CDR1 as LGHNA and CDR2 as YSLEER. The CDR3 is 16 residues long. DNA for the CDR3: TGCGCCAGCAGCCAAGGACCACTACAAACCAATGAAAAACTGTTTTTT. Translated: CASSQGPLQTNEKLFF.

The J gene is TRBJ1-5, the V gene TRBV4-2; D is possibly TRBD1 (5 bases). V lost 1 base to trimming and J lost 0 bases, with 19 bases between them. The CDR3 has 19 amino acids. Germline CDR1 and CDR2: LGHNA and YNFKEQ. The CDR3 DNA reads TGTGCCAGCAGCCAAGCCATGGGGCGCGTAACAACTAGCAATCAGCCCCAGCATTTT. Translating it yields CASSQAMGRVTTSNQPQHF.

This sequence joins TRBV19 and TRBJ1-1; D gene uncertain. There are 11 residues in the CDR3. The V end was cut by 10 bases, the J end by 4 bases, with 10 bases between. CDR1 LNHDA and CDR2 SQIVND come from the germline V gene (reference sequence). The CDR3 DNA reads as TGTGCCACATCGGAGGGCACTGAAGCTTTCTTT. Its translation: CATSEGTEAFF.

The rearrangement joins TRBV5-4 to TRBJ1-2; 7 nucleotides agree with TRBD1. This CDR3 region has 16 residues. Germline V gene lookup returns CDR1 SGHNT and CDR2 YYREEE (reference sequence). Unmatched junction bases numbered 9, after V lost 4 bases and J lost 0 bases. The CDR3 sequence is CASSDGQVLANYGYTF. Written as DNA, the CDR3 is TGTGCCAGCAGCGACGGACAGGTTCTAGCTAACTATGGCTACACCTTC.

The CDR3 sequence: CASSFDRGQPQHF. CDR3 DNA: TGTGCCAGCAGCTTCGACAGGGGACAGCCCCAGCATTTT. V gene TRBV7-3 combines with J gene TRBJ1-5; 8 nucleotides match TRBD1. The length of the CDR3 is 13 residues. V gave up 3 bases and J gave up 7 bases; unmatched junction bases: 2. CDR1 and CDR2 from the germline V gene are SGHTA and FQGTGA.

The chain employs TRBV27 and TRBJ1-2; a possible D gene is TRBD1 (6 bases). CDR1 is MNHEY, CDR2 SMNVEV, per germline (reference sequence). The CDR3 spans 16 residues. Trimming pared 6 bases from V and 0 bases from J, leaving 17 bases between. The CDR3 coding sequence is TGTGCCAGCAGCGGTCTCGGGGGGCGGACTAACTATGGCTACACCTTC. It codes for CASSGLGGRTNYGYTF.

This chain links TRBV7-3 with TRBJ2-2; the D is unclear. This CDR3 has 14 residues. V lost 6 bases, J lost 5 bases, and 13 bases lay in between. The V gene's germline CDR1 is SGHTA and CDR2 FQGTGA. CDR3 sequence: CASRLGPTTGELFF. CDR3 bases: TGTGCCAGCAGGTTAGGGCCAACAACCGGGGAGCTGTTTTTT. Drawing the rest from reference TRBV7-3 and TRBJ2-2, the complete variable domain is GAGVSQTPSNKVTEKGKYVELRCDPISGHTALYWYRQSLGQGPEFLIYFQGTGAADDSGLPNDRFFAVRPEGSVSTLKIQRTERGDSAVYLCASRLGPTTGELFFGEGSRLTVL.

The chain is built from TRBV7-7 and TRBJ2-2; 9 nucleotides agree with TRBD2. This CDR3 comprises 16 residues. Germline V gene lookup returns CDR1 SSHAT and CDR2 FNYEAQ (reference sequence). The V and J ends lost 1 base and 5 bases, in that order; junction bases with no gene match: 5. The CDR3 protein is CASSLGVAGATGELFF. CDR3 DNA: TGTGCCAGCAGCTTAGGGGTAGCGGGGGCTACCGGGGAGCTGTTTTTT.